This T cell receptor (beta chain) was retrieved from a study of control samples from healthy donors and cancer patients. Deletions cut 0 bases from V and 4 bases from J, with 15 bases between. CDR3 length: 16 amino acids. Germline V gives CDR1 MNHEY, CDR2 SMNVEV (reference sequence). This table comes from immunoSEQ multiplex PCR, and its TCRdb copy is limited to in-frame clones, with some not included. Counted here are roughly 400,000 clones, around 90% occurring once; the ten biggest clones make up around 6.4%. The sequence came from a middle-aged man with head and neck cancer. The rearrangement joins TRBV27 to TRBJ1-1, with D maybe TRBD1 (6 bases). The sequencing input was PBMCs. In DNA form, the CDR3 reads TGTGCCAGCAGTTTATCGGGGGCGGTACGGTTCACTGAAGCTTTCTTT. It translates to CASSLSGAVRFTEAFF.